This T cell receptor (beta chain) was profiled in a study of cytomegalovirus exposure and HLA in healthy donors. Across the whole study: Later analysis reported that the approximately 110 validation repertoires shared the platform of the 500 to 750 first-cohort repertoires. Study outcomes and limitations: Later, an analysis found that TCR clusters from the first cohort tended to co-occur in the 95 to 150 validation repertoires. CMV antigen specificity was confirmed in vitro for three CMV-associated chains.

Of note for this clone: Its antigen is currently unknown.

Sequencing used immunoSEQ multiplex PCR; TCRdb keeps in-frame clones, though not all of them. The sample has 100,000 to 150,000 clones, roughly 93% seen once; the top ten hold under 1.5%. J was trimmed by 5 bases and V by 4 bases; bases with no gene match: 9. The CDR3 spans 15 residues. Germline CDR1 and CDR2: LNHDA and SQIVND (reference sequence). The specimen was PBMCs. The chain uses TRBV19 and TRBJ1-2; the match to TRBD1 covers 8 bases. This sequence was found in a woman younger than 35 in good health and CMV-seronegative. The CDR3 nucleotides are TGTGCCAGTAGTACTCGGACAGGGACCCCATATGGCTACACCTTC. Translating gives CASSTRTGTPYGYTF.